One and the same sample provided the 25 T cell receptor beta chains below, sequenced in a study of blood T cell repertoires in COVID-19. Repertoires were generated with immunoSEQ multiplex PCR, while TCRdb's copy carries only in-frame clones and drops some. The table lists some 200,000 clones, around 80% of them singletons. The sequenced material came from PBMCs or T cells enriched from blood (not recorded which). All receptors come from a woman aged 40 to 50 with acute COVID-19.

This clone was seen only a few times. The V and J genes are TRBV28 and TRBJ1-2; 9 bases agree with TRBD1. Looked up from germline, CDR1 is MDHEN and CDR2 is SYDVKM. The J segment lost 5 bases and the V segment lost 4 bases, leaving 8 bases of the junction unmatched. CDR3 length equals 15 residues. CDR3 residues: CASSSPGQGKYGYTF. DNA of the CDR3: TGTGCCAGCAGTTCCCCGGGACAGGGCAAATATGGCTACACCTTC.

This clone has more than one count but fewer than ten. The chain has TRBV9 and TRBJ1-6, with no clear D. With 4 bases removed from V and 9 bases from J, the gap between germline ends came to 17 bases. Germline assignment: CDR1 SGDLS and CDR2 YYNGEE. The CDR3 totals 15 residues. The CDR3 coding sequence is TGTGCCAGCAGCCGTAGAGCCGGGGAGGGTTCACCCCTCCACTTT. Translation gives CASSRRAGEGSPLHF. Full variable domain (outside the CDR3, taken from reference TRBV9 and TRBJ1-6): DSGVTQTPKHLITATGQRVTLRCSPRSGDLSVYWYQQSLDQGLQFLIQYYNGEERAKGNILERFSAQQFPDLHSELNLSSLELGDSALYFCASSRRAGEGSPLHFGNGTRLTVT.

This clone was detected many times. J is TRBJ1-5 and V is TRBV12-3 or TRBV12-4; D unclear. V lost 2 bases and J lost 4, with 6 bases in between. The CDR3 has 13 residues. CDR3 amino acids: CASSLSENQPQHF. The DNA of the CDR3 is TGTGCCAGCAGTTTAAGTGAGAATCAGCCCCAGCATTTT.

The chain has TRBV7-2 and TRBJ1-2; 11 nucleotides line up with TRBD1. V dropped 2 bases and J dropped 0; count of bases not matched to a gene: 11. Germline CDR1 is SGHTA and CDR2 is FQGNSA. The CDR3 has 19 residues. The CDR3 bases are TGTGCCAGCAGCTTATATTTCAGTGGGACAGGGGGAACTAACTATGGCTACACCTTC. Protein: CASSLYFSGTGGTNYGYTF.

The rearrangement joins TRBV28 to TRBJ2-3; D unresolved. This CDR3 is built from 13 residues. From germline, CDR1 is MDHEN and CDR2 SYDVKM. V was shortened by 3 bases and J by 9 bases, with 13 bases between the two germline ends. As DNA, the CDR3 is TGTGCCAGCAGTTTGGCGGCTCCCCCAACGCAGTATTTT. Protein: CASSLAAPPTQYF.

The chain couples TRBV29-1 to TRBJ1-1, with 7 nucleotides matching TRBD1. Germline V lookup: CDR1 SQVTM, CDR2 ANQGSEA. With 4 bases clipped from V and 0 bases from J, the junction kept 2 bases outside the gene matches. The CDR3 is made up of 13 amino acids. The CDR3 is CSVGTGVNTEAFF. For the CDR3, the DNA is TGCAGCGTTGGCACAGGGGTGAACACTGAAGCTTTCTTT.

The V gene is TRBV28, the J gene TRBJ1-1; D is perhaps TRBD1 (5 bases). With 5 bases removed from V and 1 base from J, the gap between germline ends came to 20 bases. This CDR3 is 17 amino acids long. The germline CDR1 and CDR2 sequences are MDHEN and SYDVKM. CDR3 sequence: CASSPPRETEKNTEAFF. As DNA, the CDR3 is TGTGCCAGCAGTCCCCCCCGCGAGACAGAAAAGAACACTGAAGCTTTCTTT.

The sample holds one count of this clone. Here the CDR3 DNA reads TGTGCCAGCAGCTTAGCCCTCGTTGTCTTCGAAGAGACCCAGTACTTC. Its translation is CASSLALVVFEETQYF. This chain connects TRBV7-9 to TRBJ2-5; D is unclear. The germline CDR1 and CDR2 sequences are SEHNR and FQNEAQ (reference sequence). V lost 0 bases and J 3 bases, leaving 14 bases between the germline ends. The CDR3 runs to 16 residues. The full variable domain, completed using reference TRBV7-9 and TRBJ2-5, is DTGVSQNPRHKITKRGQNVTFRCDPISEHNRLYWYRQTLGQGPEFLTYFQNEAQLEKSRLLSDRFSAERPKGSFSTLEIQRTEQGDSAMYLCASSLALVVFEETQYFGPGTRLLVL.

The gene calls are TRBV28 and TRBJ2-2; 10 nucleotides align to TRBD1. The V gene end was trimmed by 3 bases and the J gene end by 2 bases; junction bases not matched to a gene: 3. Germline CDR1 reads MDHEN; CDR2 reads SYDVKM. The CDR3 runs to 16 residues. CDR3 residues: CASSFDRGPNTGELFF. CDR3 DNA: TGTGCCAGCAGTTTCGACAGGGGGCCAAACACCGGGGAGCTGTTTTTT. The full variable domain, in which reference TRBV28 and TRBJ2-2 provide the parts outside the CDR3, is DVKVTQSSRYLVKRTGEKVFLECVQDMDHENMFWYRQDPGLGLRLIYFSYDVKMKEKGDIPEGYSVSREKKERFSLILESASTNQTSMYLCASSFDRGPNTGELFFGEGSRLTVL.

The chain has TRBV5-4 and TRBJ2-3; 10 nucleotides agree with TRBD1. The CDR3 has 16 amino acids. The germline V gene has CDR1 SGHNT and CDR2 YYREEE (reference sequence). V dropped 4 bases and J dropped 4; count of bases not matched to a gene: 9. In DNA form, the CDR3 reads TGTGCCAGCAGCCCCTACGGACAGGGGGGAGCAGATACGCAGTATTTT. This translates into CASSPYGQGGADTQYF.

The J gene is TRBJ2-1, the V gene TRBV28, with 8 bases that match TRBD2. CDR1 MDHEN and CDR2 SYDVKM come from the germline V gene. The CDR3 is 16 amino acids. The V and J ends lost 5 bases and 6 bases, in that order; junction bases with no gene match: 12. The CDR3 region has the DNA TGTGCCAGCAGTCCCCAAGCGGGAGCCCCCCGCAATGAGCAGTTCTTC. Amino acids: CASSPQAGAPRNEQFF.

The chain uses TRBV5-1 and TRBJ1-4; TRBD1 agrees at 7 bases. Germline V gene sequence: CDR1 SGHRS, CDR2 YFSETQ. V lost 3 bases and J lost 10; bases outside the gene matches: 9. The CDR3 consists of 14 residues. CDR3 DNA sequence: TGCGCCAGCAGCTACCGACAGGGACTCGGAAAACTGTTTTTT. This codes for CASSYRQGLGKLFF.

In DNA form, the CDR3 reads TGTGCCATCAGTGAGTTCTCCCGGGACACGGGTTCACCCCTCCACTTT. Its protein is CAISEFSRDTGSPLHF. The rearrangement links TRBV10-3 to TRBJ1-6; D may be TRBD1 (6 bases). This CDR3 is 16 amino acids long. V lost 1 base and J lost 9, with 16 bases in between. The germline V gene has CDR1 ENHRY and CDR2 SYGVKD.

This clone has just one count. The rearrangement joins TRBV24-1 to TRBJ2-3; D possibly corresponds to TRBD2 (6 bases). Germline CDR1 KGHDR, CDR2 SFDVKD. V was clipped by 1 base and J by 2 bases, with 12 bases between them. The CDR3 loop spans 16 amino acids. The CDR3: CATSDFRGTTTDTQYF. CDR3 nucleotides: TGTGCCACCAGTGATTTTCGCGGGACGACCACAGATACGCAGTATTTT.

The chain recombines TRBV6-5 with TRBJ2-7; TRBD2 is a possible D gene (6 bases). This CDR3 has 15 residues. V dropped 6 bases and J dropped 5 bases, with 20 bases sitting between them. The germline CDR1 and CDR2 sequences are MNHEY and SVGAGI. CDR3 nucleotides: TGTGCCAGCAGCCCCGGTGCGGGGAGTGGCCACGAGCAGTACTTC. It specifies CASSPGAGSGHEQYF.

The chain combines TRBV7-9 with TRBJ2-1; TRBD1 matches at 9 bases. With V trimmed by 5 bases and J by 12 bases, 14 bases remained unmatched. Looked up from germline, CDR1 is SEHNR and CDR2 is FQNEAQ (reference sequence). The length of the CDR3 is 15 residues. CDR3 nucleotides: TGTGCCAGCAGCACTTCACCGGGACAGGGTCCTGGGCAGTTCTTC. Protein product: CASSTSPGQGPGQFF.

The gene calls are TRBV27 and TRBJ1-5; 7 positions agree with TRBD1. CDR3 length equals 14 residues. After removal of 6 bases from V and 4 bases from J, the junction contained 6 bases not matched to a gene. Looked up from germline, CDR1 is MNHEY and CDR2 is SMNVEV (reference sequence). CDR3 sequence (DNA): TGTGCCAGCAGGCGACAGGGTGATAATCAGCCCCAGCATTTT. This codes for CASRRQGDNQPQHF.

V gene TRBV28 combines with J gene TRBJ1-1; 12 bases are a match to TRBD1. Trimming cost V 7 bases and J 4 bases; bases outside gene matches: 16. CDR1 MDHEN and CDR2 SYDVKM come from the germline V gene. This CDR3 is 18 amino acids long. The CDR3 reads CASTIILNPGQGATEAFF. The DNA of the CDR3 is TGTGCCAGCACCATCATATTAAATCCGGGACAGGGGGCCACTGAAGCTTTCTTT.

This chain connects TRBV11-3 to TRBJ2-2; no reliable D call. Between the trimmed V and J ends, which lost 5 bases and 8 bases, there was a span of 15 bases. Per the germline V gene, CDR1 is SGHNT and CDR2 is YENEEA. The length of the CDR3 is 14 residues. DNA of the CDR3: TGTGCCAGCAGCCAACTATCCGCTGCGGGGGAGCTGTTTTTT. It encodes CASSQLSAAGELFF. Looking up the rest from reference TRBV11-3 and TRBJ2-2 gives the full variable domain: EAGVVQSPRYKIIEKKQPVAFWCNPISGHNTLYWYLQNLGQGPELLIRYENEEAVDDSQLPKDRFSAERLKGVDSTLKIQPAELGDSAVYLCASSQLSAAGELFFGEGSRLTVL.

The chain uses TRBV24-1 and TRBJ2-1; D gene unclear. With 1 base removed from V and 9 bases from J, the gap between germline ends came to 15 bases. This CDR3 comprises 15 residues. In germline, CDR1 is KGHDR, CDR2 SFDVKD. The CDR3 region is CATSDFRATSREQFF. As DNA, the CDR3 is TGTGCCACCAGTGATTTCCGAGCGACGTCGCGTGAGCAGTTCTTC.

This CDR3 is CASSLTKGVNQPQHF. CDR3 DNA: TGCGCCAGCAGCTTGACAAAGGGGGTAAATCAGCCCCAGCATTTT. The genes are TRBV5-1 and TRBJ1-5; maybe TRBD1 (6 bases). The germline CDR1 and CDR2 sequences are SGHRS and YFSETQ. The CDR3 runs to 15 residues. With 1 base removed from V and 4 bases from J, the gap between germline ends came to 12 bases.

This chain joins TRBV7-2 and TRBJ2-1, with 8 bases matching TRBD2. Germline V gene data show CDR1 as SGHTA and CDR2 as FQGNSA. V lost 6 bases to trimming and J lost 9 bases; unmatched junction nucleotides: 19. The CDR3 is made up of 17 amino acids. The CDR3 nucleotides are TGTGCCAGCAGTCGGCGGTCTGGGAGCGGGAGTAGCGGTGAGCAGTTCTTC. This translates into CASSRRSGSGSSGEQFF.

Concerning this clone itself: Within the sample, other DNA sequences also encode this same CDR3. This chain uses TRBV5-1 with TRBJ1-2; D gene uncertain. The CDR3 is 12 amino acids. The ends were cut back, 4 bases at V and 2 bases at J, with 6 bases in the middle. CDR1 is SGHRS, CDR2 YFSETQ, per germline. The CDR3 DNA reads as TGCGCCAGCAGCGCAGAAAACTATGGCTACACCTTC. Protein product: CASSAENYGYTF.

In this sample, this clone turned up once. In nucleotides, the CDR3 is TGTGCCAGCTCACCACAGACACGCTACAATGAGCAGTTCTTC. Protein: CASSPQTRYNEQFF. The gene calls are TRBV18 and TRBJ2-1; D is unresolved. The V end was cut by 1 base, the J end by 3 bases, with 7 bases between. The CDR3 has 14 residues. Germline lookup yields CDR1 KGHSH and CDR2 LQKENI. The variable domain in full, completed from reference TRBV18 and TRBJ2-1, reads NAGVMQNPRHLVRRRGQEARLRCSPMKGHSHVYWYRQLPEEGLKFMVYLQKENIIDESGMPKERFSAEFPKEGPSILRIQQVVRGDSAAYFCASSPQTRYNEQFFGPGTRLTVL.

This clone came up a few times. This chain connects TRBV11-2 to TRBJ1-6, with 8 bases aligning to TRBD1. Looked up from germline, CDR1 is SGHAT and CDR2 is FQNNGV. The V and J ends lost 4 bases and 7 bases, in that order; junction bases with no gene match: 6. The CDR3 has 15 residues. As DNA, the CDR3 is TGTGCCAGCAGCTACCAGGGGGCGGAAAATTCACCCCTCCACTTT. It encodes CASSYQGAENSPLHF.